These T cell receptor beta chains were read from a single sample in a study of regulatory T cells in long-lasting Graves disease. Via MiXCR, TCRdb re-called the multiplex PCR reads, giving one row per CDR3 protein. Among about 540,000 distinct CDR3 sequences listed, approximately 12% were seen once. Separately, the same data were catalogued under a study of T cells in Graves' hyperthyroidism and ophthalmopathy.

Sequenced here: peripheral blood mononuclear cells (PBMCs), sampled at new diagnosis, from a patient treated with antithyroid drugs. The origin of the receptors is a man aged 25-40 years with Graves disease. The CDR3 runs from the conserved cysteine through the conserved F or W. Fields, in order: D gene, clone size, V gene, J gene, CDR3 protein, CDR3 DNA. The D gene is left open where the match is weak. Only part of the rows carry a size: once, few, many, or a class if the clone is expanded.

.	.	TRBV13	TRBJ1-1	CASSLEIWGNTEAFF	TGTGCCAGCAGCTTAGAGATATGGGGGAACACTGAAGCTTTCTTT
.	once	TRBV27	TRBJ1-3	CASSGSKSSGNTIYF	TGTGCCAGCAGCGGCTCGAAGAGCTCTGGAAACACCATATATTTT
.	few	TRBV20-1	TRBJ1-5	CSAAIFDGQPQHF	TGCAGTGCAGCGATATTTGACGGTCAGCCCCAGCATTTT
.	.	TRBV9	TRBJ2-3	CASSVGSEGDTQYF	TGTGCCAGCAGCGTAGGGAGCGAGGGGGATACGCAGTATTTT
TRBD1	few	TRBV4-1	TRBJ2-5	CASSQFIRQGRETQYF	TGCGCCAGCAGTCAATTTATTCGACAGGGTCGGGAGACCCAGTACTTC
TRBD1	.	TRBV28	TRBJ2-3	CASSTRTGGADTQYF	TGTGCCAGCAGTACACGGACAGGGGGCGCAGATACGCAGTATTTT
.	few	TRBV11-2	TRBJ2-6	CAGSLSSGANVLTF	TGTGCCGGCAGCCTGAGCTCTGGGGCCAACGTCCTGACTTTC
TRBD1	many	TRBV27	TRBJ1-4	CASSAYRGGNEKLFF	TGTGCCAGCAGTGCATACAGGGGGGGTAATGAAAAACTGTTTTTT
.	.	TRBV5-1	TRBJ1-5	CASRSGASSNQPQHF	TGCGCCAGCAGGAGTGGGGCCAGTAGCAATCAGCCCCAGCATTTT
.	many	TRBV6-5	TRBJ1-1	CASSYEGTEAFF	TGTGCCAGCAGTTACGAGGGCACTGAAGCTTTCTTT
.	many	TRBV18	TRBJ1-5	CASSPPGGDQPQHF	TGTGCCAGCTCACCCCCGGGCGGAGATCAGCCCCAGCATTTT
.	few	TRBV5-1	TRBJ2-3	CASTYRDPTDTQYF	TGCGCCAGCACCTATCGGGATCCCACAGATACGCAGTATTTT
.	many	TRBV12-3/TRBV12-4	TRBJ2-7	CASSSHRRGLYEQYF	TGTGCCAGCAGTTCCCATCGACGGGGCCTTTACGAGCAGTACTTC
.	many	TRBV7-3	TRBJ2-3	CASSLTFNDHTQYF	TGTGCCAGCAGCTTAACGTTCAACGATCATACGCAGTATTTT
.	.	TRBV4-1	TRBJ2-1	CASSHPRSGGYNEQFF	TGCGCCAGCAGCCACCCCCGTTCAGGGGGGTACAATGAGCAGTTCTTC
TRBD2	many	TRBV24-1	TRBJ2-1	CATSDPLAGVNNEQFF	TGTGCCACCAGTGACCCTCTAGCGGGAGTTAACAATGAGCAGTTCTTC
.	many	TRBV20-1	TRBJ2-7	CSARARGYEQYF	TGCAGTGCTAGGGCCAGGGGCTACGAGCAGTACTTC
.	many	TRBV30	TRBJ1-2	CAWAPGINYGYTF	TGTGCCTGGGCCCCCGGGATTAACTATGGCTACACCTTC
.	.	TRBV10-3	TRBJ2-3	CAISGGAGTATHF	TGTGCCATCAGTGGTGGGGCGGGGACCGCGACCCATTTT
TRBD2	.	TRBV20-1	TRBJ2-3	CSATNPASGTDTQYF	TGCAGTGCTACGAACCCGGCTAGCGGGACAGATACGCAGTATTTT
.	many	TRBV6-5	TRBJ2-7	CASSYSAGDSSYEQYF	TGTGCCAGCAGTTACTCAGCGGGTGACAGCTCCTACGAGCAGTACTTC
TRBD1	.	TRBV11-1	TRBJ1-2	CASSYGTGLDGYTF	TGTGCCAGCAGCTATGGGACAGGGTTAGATGGCTACACCTTC
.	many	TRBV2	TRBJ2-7	CASSAVTVSSYEQYF	TGTGCCAGCAGTGCAGTGACAGTCTCTTCCTACGAGCAGTACTTC
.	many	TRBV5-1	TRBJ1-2	CASSPNPTGIYGYTF	TGCGCCAGCAGCCCAAATCCTACAGGGATCTATGGCTACACCTTC
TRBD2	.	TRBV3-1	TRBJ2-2	CASSQVAGGVYTGELFF	TGTGCCAGCAGCCAAGTTGCGGGAGGGGTTTACACCGGGGAGCTGTTTTTT
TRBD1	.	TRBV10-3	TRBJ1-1	CAISKLGDRGHNEAFF	TGTGCCATCAGTAAACTAGGCGACAGGGGGCACAATGAAGCTTTCTTT
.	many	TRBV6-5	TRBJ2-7	CASSYSPMQGGYEQYF	TGTGCCAGCAGTTACTCCCCGATGCAGGGGGGCTACGAGCAGTACTTC